This T cell receptor beta chain derives from a study of cytomegalovirus exposure and HLA in healthy donors. Whole-study results and caveats: A few chains tied to CMV proved CMV antigen-specific in vitro.

This clone was detected once. Its antigen is undetermined. Trimming pared 5 bases from V and 2 bases from J, leaving 16 bases between. Germline V CDR1 and CDR2: SGDLS, YYNGEE. The CDR3 has 15 amino acids. The PCR had 60 Vbeta and 13 Jbeta primers. Repertoires were generated with immunoSEQ multiplex PCR, while TCRdb's copy carries only in-frame clones and drops some. The repertoire holds approximately 120,000 clones, with 78% as singletons. The sample taken for sequencing was PBMCs. The chain links TRBV9 to TRBJ1-2; D gene uncertain. This receptor was obtained from a man aged 35-49 years in good health and CMV-seronegative. CDR3 DNA sequence: TGTGCCAGCAGGAGGTCCGGAAACGAGAACTATGGCTACACCTTC. It specifies CASRRSGNENYGYTF.